What follows are 25 T cell receptor beta chains derived from one specimen sequenced in a study of identical twins. TCRdb independently ran MiXCR on the 5' RACE reads; one entry per CDR3 protein. The repertoire includes 150,000 or so distinct CDR3 sequences, under 4.5% of them detected once, and roughly 8% sits in the top ten. Material for sequencing was memory T cells sorted from blood. These receptor sequences come from a man aged 18 to 29 in good health.

The table lists this clonotype with many counts. The V call is TRBV29-1, the J call TRBJ1-2, with D unresolved. The CDR3 sequence is 14 residues long. Germline lookup yields CDR1 SQVTM and CDR2 ANQGSEA. Trimming removed 5 bases from V and 6 bases from J, with 19 bases in between. CDR3 protein: CSVYGQETRNGYTF. The CDR3, as DNA: TGCAGCGTTTATGGCCAGGAAACCCGTAATGGCTACACCTTC.

This clonotype was picked up a small number of times. The rearrangement links TRBV19 to TRBJ1-3, with 8 bases matching TRBD1. The V gene's germline CDR1 is LNHDA and CDR2 SQIVND (reference sequence). The CDR3 is 15 amino acids. V shed 4 bases, J shed 4 bases, and the junction held 6 bases outside the gene matches. In nucleotides, the CDR3 is TGTGCCAGTAGTACCGGACAGGGCAGAGGAAACACCATATATTTT. The encoded protein is CASSTGQGRGNTIYF.

This clonotype was seen ten or more times. The V and J genes are TRBV3-1 and TRBJ2-5; the match to TRBD2 covers 10 bases. V was clipped by 4 bases and J by 2 bases; unmatched bases: 16. Germline lookup yields CDR1 LGHDT and CDR2 YNNKEL (reference sequence). The CDR3 totals 19 residues. This CDR3 is CASSRRLASGRRRQETQYF. DNA for the CDR3: TGTGCCAGCAGCCGGAGATTGGCTAGCGGGAGAAGAAGGCAAGAGACCCAGTACTTC.

This clonotype was found many times. V usage is TRBV4-1 and J usage is TRBJ1-5; D remains unclear. The CDR3 consists of 14 residues. The germline gives CDR1 MGHRA, CDR2 YSYEKL. V gave up 5 bases and J gave up 4 bases, with 12 bases separating them. In nucleotides, the CDR3 is TGCGCCAGCAGCTCCCTTGCGCAGAATCAGCCCCAGCATTTT. This translates into CASSSLAQNQPQHF.

Many counts were recorded for this clonotype. V gene TRBV19 combines with J gene TRBJ2-3, with 7 bases fitting TRBD1. The V segment lost 6 bases and the J segment 0 bases; nucleotides outside the gene matches: 3. CDR1 and CDR2 from the germline V gene are LNHDA and SQIVND (reference sequence). The CDR3 contains 14 residues. The CDR3 DNA reads as TGTGCCAGTAGAGAGGACAGGAGCACAGATACGCAGTATTTT. Protein product: CASREDRSTDTQYF.

This clonotype was seen repeatedly, ten times or more. The genes are TRBV7-9 and TRBJ2-7, with 9 positions matching TRBD2. The J segment lost 3 bases and the V segment lost 5 bases, leaving 5 bases of the junction unmatched. The length of the CDR3 is 14 residues. From germline, CDR1 is SEHNR and CDR2 FQNEAQ (reference sequence). CDR3 residues: CASSSSGSGYEQYF. DNA for the CDR3: TGTGCCAGCAGCAGTAGCGGGAGTGGCTACGAGCAGTACTTC. The full variable domain, rest sourced from reference TRBV7-9 and TRBJ2-7, is DTGVSQNPRHKITKRGQNVTFRCDPISEHNRLYWYRQTLGQGPEFLTYFQNEAQLEKSRLLSDRFSAERPKGSFSTLEIQRTEQGDSAMYLCASSSSGSGYEQYFGPGTRLTVT.

Many counts were recorded for this clonotype. The chain recombines TRBV7-9 with TRBJ2-7, with D uncertain. Trimming left V 8 bases short and J 3 bases short, with 14 bases between. Germline V gene lookup returns CDR1 SEHNR and CDR2 FQNEAQ (reference sequence). There are 13 residues in the CDR3. The CDR3 DNA is TGTGCCAGCGGAAGTACAGATAACTACGAGCAGTACTTC. This translates into CASGSTDNYEQYF.

The CDR3 DNA is TGTGCCAGCAGCCAGACAGGGGTTGCAACTAATGAAAAACTGTTTTTT. Encoded protein: CASSQTGVATNEKLFF. V usage is TRBV7-2 and J usage is TRBJ1-4; 8 bases map to TRBD1. This CDR3 is 16 amino acids long. Germline V gene sequence: CDR1 SGHTA, CDR2 FQGNSA. The V gene end was trimmed by 5 bases and the J gene end by 0 bases; junction bases not matched to a gene: 5.

Ten or more counts support this clonotype. The genes are TRBV5-4 and TRBJ2-3, with 8 positions matching TRBD2. The CDR3 spans 19 residues. Germline-derived CDR1 and CDR2 are SGHNT and YYREEE (reference sequence). The trim removed 1 base at V and 3 bases at J, leaving 16 bases unmatched. The CDR3 is CASSLFLQTSSGRTDTQYF. CDR3 coding DNA: TGTGCCAGCAGCTTGTTTTTACAGACCTCGAGCGGGAGAACAGATACGCAGTATTTT.

This clonotype was seen at least ten times. The CDR3 nucleotides are TGCGCCAGCAGCCCGCGGGACAGGGGATCTTTAAATACTGAAGCTTTCTTT. Residues: CASSPRDRGSLNTEAFF. V is TRBV5-1 and J is TRBJ1-1; TRBD1 matches at 10 bases. The CDR3 is made up of 17 amino acids. CDR1 is SGHRS and CDR2 is YFSETQ in the germline V gene. J was trimmed by 5 bases and V by 4 bases; bases with no gene match: 14. The full variable domain, in which reference TRBV5-1 and TRBJ1-1 provide the parts outside the CDR3, is KAGVTQTPRYLIKTRGQQVTLSCSPISGHRSVSWYQQTPGQGLQFLFEYFSETQRNKGNFPGRFSGRQFSNSRSEMNVSTLELGDSALYLCASSPRDRGSLNTEAFFGQGTRLTVV.

This clonotype was picked up a small number of times. The V and J genes are TRBV28 and TRBJ1-5; D gene unclear. Germline V CDR1 and CDR2: MDHEN, SYDVKM. Trimming removed 3 bases at V and 1 base at J, with 7 bases between. The CDR3 covers 14 residues. The CDR3 nucleotides read TGTGCCAGCAGTTTGAACCGCAGCAATCAGCCCCAGCATTTT. This encodes CASSLNRSNQPQHF. The full variable domain, completed using reference TRBV28 and TRBJ1-5, is DVKVTQSSRYLVKRTGEKVFLECVQDMDHENMFWYRQDPGLGLRLIYFSYDVKMKEKGDIPEGYSVSREKKERFSLILESASTNQTSMYLCASSLNRSNQPQHFGDGTRLSIL.

This clonotype was seen at least ten times. V and J are TRBV29-1 and TRBJ2-4; D is ambiguous. This CDR3 region has 14 residues. The germline gives CDR1 SQVTM, CDR2 ANQGSEA. V was pared by 4 bases and J by 0 bases, with 10 bases between. The CDR3 sequence is CSVGGSLAKNIQYF. Written as DNA, the CDR3 is TGCAGCGTTGGTGGCAGTCTAGCCAAAAACATTCAGTACTTC.

This clonotype was counted at least ten times. The chain uses TRBV6-1 and TRBJ1-1, with 7 bases aligning to TRBD1. This CDR3 spans 13 amino acids. V gave up 10 bases and J gave up 5 bases; unmatched junction bases: 10. Germline V gene data show CDR1 as MNHNS and CDR2 as SASEGT. The CDR3 sequence: CATLGGGGTEAFF. CDR3 nucleotides: TGTGCCACCCTGGGAGGGGGCGGAACTGAAGCTTTCTTT.

This clonotype was counted at least ten times. The chain couples TRBV29-1 to TRBJ1-3; D is unresolved. V was clipped by 6 bases and J by 8 bases, with 17 bases between them. This CDR3 spans 13 amino acids. Per germline, CDR1 SQVTM and CDR2 ANQGSEA. The DNA of the CDR3 is TGCAGCGTCCGGACCCTGGGCGGATACACCATATATTTT. Translation gives CSVRTLGGYTIYF. Based on the CDR3 plus reference TRBV29-1 and TRBJ1-3, the full variable domain is SAVISQKPSRDICQRGTSLTIQCQVDSQVTMMFWYRQQPGQSLTLIATANQGSEATYESGFVIDKFPISRPNLTFSTLTVSNMSPEDSSIYLCSVRTLGGYTIYFGEGSWLTVV.

At least ten counts were recorded for this clonotype. The V and J genes are TRBV7-8 and TRBJ2-1; D ambiguous. CDR1 is SGHVS, CDR2 FQNEAQ, per germline. V was trimmed by 1 base and J by 7 bases, leaving 11 bases between them. CDR3 size: 14 residues. The CDR3 here is CASSLGGSRNEQFF. CDR3 nucleotide sequence: TGTGCCAGCAGCTTAGGTGGTAGTAGGAATGAGCAGTTCTTC.

The table lists this clonotype with many counts. The chain couples TRBV20-1 to TRBJ2-3; D is undetermined. CDR3 length: 11 residues. The germline V and J ends were trimmed by 1 base and 6 bases, with 5 bases remaining between them. Germline values: CDR1 DFQATT, CDR2 SNEGSKA (reference sequence). In DNA, the CDR3 is TGCAGTGCTAGAGTTTGGGATACGCAGTATTTT. It is translated as CSARVWDTQYF.

This clonotype was counted ten times or more. The J gene is TRBJ1-1, the V gene TRBV7-6; 7 bases agree with TRBD1. The CDR3 loop spans 16 amino acids. Germline V gene data show CDR1 as SGHVS and CDR2 as FNYEAQ. After removal of 2 bases from V and 0 bases from J, the junction contained 6 bases not matched to a gene. The CDR3 coding sequence is TGTGCCAGCAGCTTACAGGGGGGACTCATGAACACTGAAGCTTTCTTT. This encodes CASSLQGGLMNTEAFF.

In this sample, this clonotype turned up many times. The gene calls are TRBV12-3 or TRBV12-4 and TRBJ1-2; the D gene is possibly TRBD1 (5 bases). There are 12 residues in the CDR3. Trimming removed 4 bases from V and 5 bases from J, with 8 bases in between. CDR3 coding DNA: TGTGCCAGCAGTTCTGACAGATATGGCTACACCTTC. The encoded protein is CASSSDRYGYTF.

This clonotype showed up many times. The chain uses TRBV6-1 and TRBJ2-7, with D possibly matching TRBD2 (8 bases). The germline V and J ends were trimmed by 6 bases and 0 bases, with 18 bases remaining between them. This CDR3 region has 16 residues. The germline gives CDR1 MNHNS, CDR2 SASEGT. CDR3 in DNA: TGTGCCAGCAGCCCTAGGGGGCTAGCGGGCTCCTACGAGCAGTACGTC. The encoded protein is CASSPRGLAGSYEQYV.

This clonotype has at least ten counts. The chain couples TRBV20-1 to TRBJ2-4; D is possibly TRBD1 or TRBD2 (5 bases each). V lost 1 base, J lost 9 bases, and 13 bases lay in between. The CDR3 has 13 residues. Germline CDR1 DFQATT, CDR2 SNEGSKA (reference sequence). The CDR3 region is CSARVGVSAIQYF. In nucleotides, the CDR3 is TGCAGTGCTAGAGTGGGGGTTTCGGCCATTCAGTACTTC.

This clonotype was seen at least ten times. CDR3 nucleotide sequence: TGTGCCAGCAGTTGGGACAGGGGGTCACGGGAGACCCAGTACTTC. Its translation: CASSWDRGSRETQYF. The chain carries TRBV6-2 or TRBV6-3 and TRBJ2-5; 11 nucleotides align to TRBD1. The J segment lost 5 bases and the V segment lost 4 bases, leaving 6 bases of the junction unmatched. This CDR3 region has 15 residues. In germline, CDR1 is MNHEY, CDR2 SVGEGT.

This clonotype was found a few times. The chain combines TRBV7-8 with TRBJ1-2, with D unclear. Deletions cut 4 bases from V and 0 bases from J, with 12 bases between. Germline-derived CDR1 and CDR2 are SGHVS and FQNEAQ. The CDR3 runs 15 residues. Written as DNA, the CDR3 is TGTGCCAGCAGCTCCGTGATTCACTCTAACTATGGCTACACCTTC. This codes for CASSSVIHSNYGYTF.

The table lists this clonotype with many counts. V is TRBV5-1 and J is TRBJ2-7; 9 nucleotides line up with TRBD1. Germline assignment: CDR1 SGHRS and CDR2 YFSETQ. The ends lost 6 bases at V and 6 bases at J; junction bases unmatched: 4. The CDR3 totals 12 residues. CDR3 protein: CASTSTGGEQYF. The DNA of the CDR3 is TGCGCCAGCACATCGACAGGGGGCGAGCAGTACTTC.

This clonotype was seen a handful of times. The V and J genes are TRBV10-2 and TRBJ2-5; D possibly corresponds to TRBD2 (5 bases). V lost 2 bases and J lost 5, with 9 bases in between. Germline CDR1 WSHSY, CDR2 SAAADI. The CDR3 sequence is 13 residues long. DNA for the CDR3: TGCGCCAGCAGTGAGATGAGGGAGGAGACCCAGTACTTC. Its protein is CASSEMREETQYF.

This clonotype was observed at least ten times. The chain employs TRBV7-3 and TRBJ2-3; 8 bases map to TRBD2. CDR3 size: 14 residues. The germline V gene has CDR1 SGHTA and CDR2 FQGTGA. The V and J ends lost 6 bases and 4 bases, in that order; junction bases with no gene match: 6. The CDR3 DNA reads TGTGCCAGCAGACAGGACGGGAGGGCAGATACGCAGTATTTT. It specifies CASRQDGRADTQYF.